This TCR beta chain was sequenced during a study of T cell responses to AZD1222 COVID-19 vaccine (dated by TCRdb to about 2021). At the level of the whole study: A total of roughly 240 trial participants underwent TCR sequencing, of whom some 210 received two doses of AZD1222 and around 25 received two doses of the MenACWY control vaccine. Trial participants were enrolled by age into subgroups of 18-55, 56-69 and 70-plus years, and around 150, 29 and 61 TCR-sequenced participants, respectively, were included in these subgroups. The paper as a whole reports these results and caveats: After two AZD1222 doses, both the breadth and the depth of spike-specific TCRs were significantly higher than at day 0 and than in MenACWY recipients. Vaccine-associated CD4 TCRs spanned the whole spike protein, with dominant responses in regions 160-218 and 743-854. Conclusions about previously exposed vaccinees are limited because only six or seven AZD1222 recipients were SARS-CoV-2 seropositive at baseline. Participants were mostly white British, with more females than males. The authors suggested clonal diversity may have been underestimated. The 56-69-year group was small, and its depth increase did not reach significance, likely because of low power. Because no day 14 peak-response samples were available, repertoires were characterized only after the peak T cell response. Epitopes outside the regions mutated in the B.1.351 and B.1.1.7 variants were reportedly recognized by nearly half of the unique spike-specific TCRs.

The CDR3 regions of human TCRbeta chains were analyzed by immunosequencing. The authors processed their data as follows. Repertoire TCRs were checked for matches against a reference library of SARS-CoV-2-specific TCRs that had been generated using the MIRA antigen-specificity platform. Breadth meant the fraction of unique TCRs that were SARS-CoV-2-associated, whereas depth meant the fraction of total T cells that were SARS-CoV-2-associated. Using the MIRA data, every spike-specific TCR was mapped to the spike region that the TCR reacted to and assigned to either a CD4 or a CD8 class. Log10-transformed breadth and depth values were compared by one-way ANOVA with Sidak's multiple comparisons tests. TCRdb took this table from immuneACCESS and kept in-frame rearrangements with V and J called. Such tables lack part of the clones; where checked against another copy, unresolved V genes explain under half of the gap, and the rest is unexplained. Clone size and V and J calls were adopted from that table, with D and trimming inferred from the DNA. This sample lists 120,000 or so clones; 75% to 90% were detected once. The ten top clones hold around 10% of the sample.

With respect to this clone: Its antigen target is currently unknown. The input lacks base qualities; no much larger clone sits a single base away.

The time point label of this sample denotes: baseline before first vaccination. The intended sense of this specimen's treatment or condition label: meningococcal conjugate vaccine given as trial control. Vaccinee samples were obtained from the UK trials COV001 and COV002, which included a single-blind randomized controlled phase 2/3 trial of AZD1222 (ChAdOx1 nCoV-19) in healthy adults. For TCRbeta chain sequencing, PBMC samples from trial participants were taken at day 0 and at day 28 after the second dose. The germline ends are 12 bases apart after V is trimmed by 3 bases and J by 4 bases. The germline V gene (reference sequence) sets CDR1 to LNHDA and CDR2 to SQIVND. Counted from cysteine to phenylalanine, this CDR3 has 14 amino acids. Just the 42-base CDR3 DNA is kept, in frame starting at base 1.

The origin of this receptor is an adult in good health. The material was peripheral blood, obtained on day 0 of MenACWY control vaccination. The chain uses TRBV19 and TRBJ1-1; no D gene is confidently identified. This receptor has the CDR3 CASSIGQAGTEAFF. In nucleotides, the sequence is TGTGCCAGTAGTATTGGGCAGGCCGGCACTGAAGCTTTCTTT.